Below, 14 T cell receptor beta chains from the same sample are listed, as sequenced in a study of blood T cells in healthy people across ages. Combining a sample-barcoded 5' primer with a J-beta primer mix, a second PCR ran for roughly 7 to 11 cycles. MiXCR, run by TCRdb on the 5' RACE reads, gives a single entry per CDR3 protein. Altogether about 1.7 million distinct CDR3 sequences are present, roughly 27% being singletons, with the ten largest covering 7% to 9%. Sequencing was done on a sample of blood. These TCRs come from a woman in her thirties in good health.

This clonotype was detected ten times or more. The CDR3 sequence is CASSWDRVNGYTF. In DNA, the CDR3 is TGTGCCAGCAGTTGGGACAGGGTTAATGGCTACACCTTC. This chain joins TRBV5-5 and TRBJ1-2; 9 bases match TRBD1. V shed 5 bases and J 6 bases; nucleotides not matched to a gene: 5. The CDR3 is 13 residues long. CDR1 and CDR2 (germline): SGHKS, YYEKEE (reference sequence).

CDR3 sequence (DNA): TGTGCCAGCGGTGTAGCTGGCAAAAACATTCAGTACTTC. Amino acids: CASGVAGKNIQYF. V is TRBV2 and J is TRBJ2-4, with D uncertain. Germline loops: CDR1 SNHLY, CDR2 FYNNEI. The length of the CDR3 is 13 residues. V was clipped by 8 bases and J by 3 bases, with 11 bases between them.

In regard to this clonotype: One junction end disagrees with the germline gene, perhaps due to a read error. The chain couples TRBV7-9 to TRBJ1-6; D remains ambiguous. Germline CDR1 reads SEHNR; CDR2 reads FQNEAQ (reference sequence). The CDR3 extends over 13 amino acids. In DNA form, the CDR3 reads TGTGCCAGCAGCTTTGACCCTGGGTCACTCCTCCACTTT. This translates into CASSFDPGSLLHF.

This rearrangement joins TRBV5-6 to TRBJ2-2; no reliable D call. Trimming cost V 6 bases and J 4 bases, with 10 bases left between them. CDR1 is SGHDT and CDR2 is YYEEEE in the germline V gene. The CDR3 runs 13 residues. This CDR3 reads CASMKILTGELFF. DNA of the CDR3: TGTGCCAGCATGAAAATCCTCACCGGGGAGCTGTTTTTT.

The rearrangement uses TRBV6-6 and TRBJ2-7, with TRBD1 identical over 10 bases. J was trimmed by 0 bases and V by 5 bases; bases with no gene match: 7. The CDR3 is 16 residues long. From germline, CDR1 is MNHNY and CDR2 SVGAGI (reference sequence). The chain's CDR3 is CASSDRDRGLSYEQYF. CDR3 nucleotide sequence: TGTGCCAGCAGTGACAGGGACAGGGGCCTCTCCTACGAGCAGTACTTC.

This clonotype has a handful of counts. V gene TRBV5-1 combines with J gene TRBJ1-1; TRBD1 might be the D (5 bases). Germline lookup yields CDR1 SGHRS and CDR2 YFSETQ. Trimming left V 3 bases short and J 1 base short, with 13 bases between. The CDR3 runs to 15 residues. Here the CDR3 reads CASSSAGTANTEAFF. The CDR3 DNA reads TGCGCCAGCAGCTCTGCCGGGACGGCGAACACTGAAGCTTTCTTT.

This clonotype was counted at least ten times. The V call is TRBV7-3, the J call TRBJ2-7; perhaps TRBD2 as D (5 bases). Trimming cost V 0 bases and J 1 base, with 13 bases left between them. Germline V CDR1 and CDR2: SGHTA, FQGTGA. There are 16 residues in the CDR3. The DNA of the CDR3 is TGTGCCAGCAGCTTAACCCCCGCGGGCGGTTCCTACGAGCAGTACTTC. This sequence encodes CASSLTPAGGSYEQYF.

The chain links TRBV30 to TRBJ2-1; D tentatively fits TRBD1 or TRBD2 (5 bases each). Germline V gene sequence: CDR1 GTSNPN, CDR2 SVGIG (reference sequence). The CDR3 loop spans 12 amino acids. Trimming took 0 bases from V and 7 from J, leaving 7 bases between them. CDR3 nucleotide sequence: TGTGCCTGGAGTGTGGGGGTGAATGAGCAGTTCTTC. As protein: CAWSVGVNEQFF.

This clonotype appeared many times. CDR3 sequence (DNA): TGTGCCAGCAGCCAAGATCGGGGACTAGCCACAGATACGCAGTATTTT. This codes for CASSQDRGLATDTQYF. This rearrangement joins TRBV4-2 to TRBJ2-3; 9 nucleotides agree with TRBD2. The trim removed 0 bases at V and 2 bases at J, leaving 3 bases unmatched. Germline lookup yields CDR1 LGHNA and CDR2 YNFKEQ. The CDR3 is 16 amino acids.

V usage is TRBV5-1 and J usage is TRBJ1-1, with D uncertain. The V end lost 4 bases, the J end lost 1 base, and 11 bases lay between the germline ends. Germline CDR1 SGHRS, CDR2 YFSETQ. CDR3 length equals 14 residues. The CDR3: CASSPGRPNTEAFF. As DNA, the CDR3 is TGCGCCAGCAGCCCCGGGAGACCGAACACTGAAGCTTTCTTT.

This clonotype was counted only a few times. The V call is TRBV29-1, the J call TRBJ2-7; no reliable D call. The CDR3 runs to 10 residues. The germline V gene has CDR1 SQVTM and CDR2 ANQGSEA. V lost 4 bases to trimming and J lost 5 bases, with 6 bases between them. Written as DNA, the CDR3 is TGCAGCGTTGGAACTGACGAGCAGTACTTC. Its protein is CSVGTDEQYF.

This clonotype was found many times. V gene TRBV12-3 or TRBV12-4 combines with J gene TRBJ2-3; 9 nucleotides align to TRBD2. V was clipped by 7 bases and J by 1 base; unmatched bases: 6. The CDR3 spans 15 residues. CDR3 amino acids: CASTVAGVRTDTQYF. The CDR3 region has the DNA TGTGCCAGCACCGTAGCGGGGGTCCGCACAGATACGCAGTATTTT.

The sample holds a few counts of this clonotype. The CDR3 bases are TGCGCCAGCAGCCAAGATGGGACTAGAAACAATGAGCAGTTCTTC. Protein sequence: CASSQDGTRNNEQFF. The V and J genes are TRBV4-3 and TRBJ2-1, with TRBD2 matching over 8 bases. Germline trimming cut 0 bases from V and 5 bases from J; bases unmatched to any gene: 3. Per germline, CDR1 LGHNA and CDR2 YSLEER. The CDR3 length is 15 residues.

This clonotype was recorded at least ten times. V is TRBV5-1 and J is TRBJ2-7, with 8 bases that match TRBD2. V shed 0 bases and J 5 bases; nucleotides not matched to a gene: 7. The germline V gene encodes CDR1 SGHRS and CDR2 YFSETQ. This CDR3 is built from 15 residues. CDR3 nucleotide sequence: TGCGCCAGCAGCTTGGAGGGACTAGGTCAGAACGAGCAGTACTTC. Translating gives CASSLEGLGQNEQYF. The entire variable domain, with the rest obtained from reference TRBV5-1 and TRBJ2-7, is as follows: KAGVTQTPRYLIKTRGQQVTLSCSPISGHRSVSWYQQTPGQGLQFLFEYFSETQRNKGNFPGRFSGRQFSNSRSEMNVSTLELGDSALYLCASSLEGLGQNEQYFGPGTRLTVT.